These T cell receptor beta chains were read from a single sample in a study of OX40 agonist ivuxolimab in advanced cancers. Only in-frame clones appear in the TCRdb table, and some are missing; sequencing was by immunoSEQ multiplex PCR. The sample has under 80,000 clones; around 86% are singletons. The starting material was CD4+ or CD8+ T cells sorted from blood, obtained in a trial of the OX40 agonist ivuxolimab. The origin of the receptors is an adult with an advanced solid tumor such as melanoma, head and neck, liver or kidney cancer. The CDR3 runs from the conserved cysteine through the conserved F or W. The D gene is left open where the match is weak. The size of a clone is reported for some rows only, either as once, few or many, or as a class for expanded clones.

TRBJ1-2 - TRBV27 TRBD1 TGTGCCAGCAGTTATCGTCTGGGACAGGGCGGCTACACCTTC CASSYRLGQGGYTF
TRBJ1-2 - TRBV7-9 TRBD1 TGTGCCAGCAGCTGGACAGGGGGCAACTATGGCTACACCTTC CASSWTGGNYGYTF
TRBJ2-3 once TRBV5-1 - TGCGCCAGCAGTTTTGAGGGCACAGATACGCAGTATTTT CASSFEGTDTQYF
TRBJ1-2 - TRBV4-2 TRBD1 TGTGCCAGCACACGACCTGACAGGGCCAACTATGGCTACACCTTC CASTRPDRANYGYTF
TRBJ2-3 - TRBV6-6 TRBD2 TGTGCCAGCAGTTACCTCGGACTAGCGGGGGGGGATACGCAGTATTTT CASSYLGLAGGDTQYF
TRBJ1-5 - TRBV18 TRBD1 TGTGCCAGCTCACTGGGACAGGGCCAAGGGAACAATCAGCCCCAGCATTTT CASSLGQGQGNNQPQHF
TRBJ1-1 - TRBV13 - TGTGCCAGCAGCTTTAGGGGTACGGGGGACGGAGCTTTCTTT CASSFRGTGDGAFF
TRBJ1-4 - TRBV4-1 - TGCGCCAGCAGCCAGACAGGAACTAATGAAAAACTGTTTTTT CASSQTGTNEKLFF
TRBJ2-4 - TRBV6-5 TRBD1 TGTGCCAGCAGTCGACAGGGGAGAGAGCAAAACATTCAGTACTTC CASSRQGREQNIQYF
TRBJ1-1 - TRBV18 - TGTGCCAGCTCACCACCAGGACTGTACACTGAAGCTTTCTTT CASSPPGLYTEAFF
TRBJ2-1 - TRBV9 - TGTGCCAGCAGCGTAGAAGTGAGGGGCAATGAGCAGTTCTTC CASSVEVRGNEQFF
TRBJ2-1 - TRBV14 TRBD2 TGTGCCAGCAGCCCCATCAAACGGATCCTAGCGGGAGGAGGAGACAATGAGCAGTTCTTC CASSPIKRILAGGGDNEQFF
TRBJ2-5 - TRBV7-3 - TGTGCCAGCAGCTTAAATACAGGGGGGGAGGAGACCCAGTACTTC CASSLNTGGEETQYF
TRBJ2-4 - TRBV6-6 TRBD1 TGTGCCAGCAGTGCCGGGACAGGGGGCATGGGGGACATTCAGTACTTC CASSAGTGGMGDIQYF
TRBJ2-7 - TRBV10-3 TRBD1 TGTGCCATCCGGGACAGCTATTACGAGCAGTACTTC CAIRDSYYEQYF
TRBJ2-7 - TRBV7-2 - TGTGCCAGCACGCCCCGGGCAGGCCCTTCCTACGAGCAGTACTTC CASTPRAGPSYEQYF
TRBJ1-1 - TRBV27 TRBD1 TGTGCCAGCAGCAAGACAGGGCCGACCCGGGGGACTGAAGCTTTCTTT CASSKTGPTRGTEAFF
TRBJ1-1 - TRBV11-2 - TGTGCCAGCAGCTTAGCAACCGGTTGGTACGGGTATGAAGCTTTCTTT CASSLATGWYGYEAFF
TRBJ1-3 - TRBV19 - TGTGCCAGTAGTATCAAAGGGCGGCGATCTGGAAACACCATATATTTT CASSIKGRRSGNTIYF
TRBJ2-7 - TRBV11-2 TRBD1 TGTGCCAGCAGCCCCCGGACAGGGCCCTACGAGCAGTACTTC CASSPRTGPYEQYF
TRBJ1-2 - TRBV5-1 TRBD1 TGCGCCAGCAGCCTGGGACAGGGGAACTATGGCTACACCTTC CASSLGQGNYGYTF
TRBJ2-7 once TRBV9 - TGTGCCAGCAGCGCACAGGGCGAGCAGTACTTC CASSAQGEQYF
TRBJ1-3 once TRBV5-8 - TGTGCCAGCAGCTTCGGCAGGTCGACTGGAAACACCATATATTTT CASSFGRSTGNTIYF
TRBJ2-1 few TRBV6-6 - TGTGCCAGCAGTTACGAATTAGTGGGACGGGTTGAGCAGTTCTTC CASSYELVGRVEQFF
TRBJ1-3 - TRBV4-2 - TGTGCCAGCAGCCAAGTACAGGTCTCTGGAAACACCATATATTTT CASSQVQVSGNTIYF
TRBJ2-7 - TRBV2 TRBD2 TGTGCCAGCAGTGTGGGACTAGCGGCCTACGAGCAGTACTTC CASSVGLAAYEQYF
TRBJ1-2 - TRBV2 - TGTGCCAGCAGCGTTCCCCCGACAGCGGCTAACTATGGCTACACCTTC CASSVPPTAANYGYTF
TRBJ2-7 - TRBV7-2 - TGTGCCAGCAGGAGGGGTAGGGCCGACGAGCAGTACTTC CASRRGRADEQYF
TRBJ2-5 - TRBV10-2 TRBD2 TGCGCCAGCGTCACGGGACTAGCGGGAGGAGAGACCCAGTACTTC CASVTGLAGGETQYF
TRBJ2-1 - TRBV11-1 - TGTGCCAGCAGCGGATCAGTATACAATGAGCAGTTCTTC CASSGSVYNEQFF
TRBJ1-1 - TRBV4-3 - TGCGCCAGCAGCCAAGCCGTCATGGGGATTGGGAACACTGAAGCTTTCTTT CASSQAVMGIGNTEAFF
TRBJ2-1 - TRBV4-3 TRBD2 TGCGCCAGCAGCCAAGGGACTAGCGGGAGGTTGCTCTTC CASSQGTSGRLLF
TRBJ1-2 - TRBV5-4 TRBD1 TGTGCCAGCAGCCCCTGGGACAGGGTATGGAATGGCTACACCTTC CASSPWDRVWNGYTF
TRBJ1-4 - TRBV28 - TGTGCCAGCAGTTTACGGCAGGGTCGCGCAACTAATGAAAAACTGTTTTTT CASSLRQGRATNEKLFF
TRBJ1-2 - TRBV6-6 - TGTGCCAGCAGCCCCCAACCGACAGACTCTCGGGGCTACACCTTC CASSPQPTDSRGYTF
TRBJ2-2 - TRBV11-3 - TGTGCCAGCAGCTCCCCGAGGGACCGATTCTCCGGGGAGCTGTTTTTT CASSSPRDRFSGELFF
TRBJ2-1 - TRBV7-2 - TGTGCCAGCAGCTTAGGAGCGGAAACCTACAATGAGCAGTTCTTC CASSLGAETYNEQFF
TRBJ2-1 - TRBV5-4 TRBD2 TGTGCCAGCAGCTTGGCCGACAGCGGGGGGGACCCTACAAATGAGCAGTTCTTC CASSLADSGGDPTNEQFF
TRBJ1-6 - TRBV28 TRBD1 TGTGCCAGCAGCTCCGGGACAGGGTCCGCCTATAATTCACCCCTCCACTTT CASSSGTGSAYNSPLHF
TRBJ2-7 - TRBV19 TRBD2 TGTGCCAGTAGTATTGGGCTAGCGGGATTCTACGAGCAGTACTTC CASSIGLAGFYEQYF
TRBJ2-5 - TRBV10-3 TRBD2 TGTGCCATCAGTGAGTCGACCCTTTCATATCGAGCGGGGGGGCGTGGAGAGACCCAGTACTTC CAISESTLSYRAGGRGETQYF
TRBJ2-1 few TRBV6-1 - TGTGCCAGCAGTGAATTCAGTGGTTCTGAGCAGTTCTTC CASSEFSGSEQFF
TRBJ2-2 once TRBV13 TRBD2 TGTGCCAGCAGCTACAGGACTAGCGGGAGGGCCGGGGAGCTGTTTTTT CASSYRTSGRAGELFF
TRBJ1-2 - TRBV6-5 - TGTGCCAGCAGTGGACAGACCTATGGCTACACCTTC CASSGQTYGYTF
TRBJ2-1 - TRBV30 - TGTGCCTGGAGCCCCAGGTACAATGAGCAGTTCTTC CAWSPRYNEQFF
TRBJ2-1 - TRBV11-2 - TGTGCCAGCAGCTTTGGGGAGAATGAGCAGTTCTTC CASSFGENEQFF
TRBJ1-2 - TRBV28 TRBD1 TGTGCCAGCAGTTTAATCGGGACAGACTATGGCTACACCTTC CASSLIGTDYGYTF